This T cell receptor (beta chain) was found in a study of blood T cell repertoires in COVID-19. Study background: Sample material is recorded as cDNA or gDNA derived from T cells, B-cell-depleted T cells, or PBMCs.

CDR3 length equals 16 residues. Germline-derived CDR1 and CDR2 are MNHEY and SMNVEV (reference sequence). The V segment lost 6 bases and the J segment 5 bases; nucleotides outside the gene matches: 14. Clinical histories supplied by participants themselves formed the basis of cohort assignment. Produced via immunoSEQ multiplex PCR; TCRdb's table is partial and in-frame only. Here the sample spans fewer than 350,000 clones, 88% being singletons. This sequence originates from a woman aged 25 to 39 who had recovered from COVID-19. Sequenced material: PBMCs or T cells enriched from blood (not recorded which). The chain has TRBV27 and TRBJ1-1; 8 positions agree with TRBD1. The DNA of the CDR3 is TGTGCCAGCAGCCCCCGGACAGGGTTCATAGGTACTGAAGCTTTCTTT. This sequence encodes CASSPRTGFIGTEAFF.